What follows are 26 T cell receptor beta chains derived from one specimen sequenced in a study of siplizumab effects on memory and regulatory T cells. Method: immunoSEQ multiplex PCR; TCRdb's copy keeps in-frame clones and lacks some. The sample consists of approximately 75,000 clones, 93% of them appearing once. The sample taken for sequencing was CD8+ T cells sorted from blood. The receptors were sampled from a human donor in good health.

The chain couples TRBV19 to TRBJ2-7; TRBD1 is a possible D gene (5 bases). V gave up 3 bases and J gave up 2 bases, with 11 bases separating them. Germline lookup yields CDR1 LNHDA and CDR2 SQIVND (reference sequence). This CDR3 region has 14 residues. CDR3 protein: CASSIVGDPYEQYF. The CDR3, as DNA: TGTGCCAGTAGTATTGTAGGGGATCCCTACGAGCAGTACTTC. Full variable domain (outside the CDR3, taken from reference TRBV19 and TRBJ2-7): DGGITQSPKYLFRKEGQNVTLSCEQNLNHDAMYWYRQDPGQGLRLIYYSQIVNDFQKGDIAEGYSVSREKKESFPLTVTSAQKNPTAFYLCASSIVGDPYEQYFGPGTRLTVT.

The CDR3 region is CASSLFSLPQAPQNTEAFF. The DNA for the CDR3 is TGTGCCAGCAGCTTATTTAGCTTGCCACAGGCGCCTCAGAACACTGAAGCTTTCTTT. J is TRBJ1-1 and V is TRBV7-3; tentative D call: TRBD1 (5 bases). The germline gives CDR1 SGHTA, CDR2 FQGTGA. V was clipped by 2 bases and J by 1 base, with 23 bases between them. The CDR3 consists of 19 residues. Together with reference TRBV7-3 and TRBJ1-1, the CDR3 gives the full variable domain: GAGVSQTPSNKVTEKGKYVELRCDPISGHTALYWYRQSLGQGPEFLIYFQGTGAADDSGLPNDRFFAVRPEGSVSTLKIQRTERGDSAVYLCASSLFSLPQAPQNTEAFFGQGTRLTVV.

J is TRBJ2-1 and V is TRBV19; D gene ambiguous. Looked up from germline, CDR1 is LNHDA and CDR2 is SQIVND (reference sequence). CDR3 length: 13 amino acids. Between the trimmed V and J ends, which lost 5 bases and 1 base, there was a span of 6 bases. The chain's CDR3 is CASSYNSYNEQFF. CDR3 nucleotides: TGTGCCAGTAGTTATAATTCCTACAATGAGCAGTTCTTC. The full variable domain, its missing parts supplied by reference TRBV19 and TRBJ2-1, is DGGITQSPKYLFRKEGQNVTLSCEQNLNHDAMYWYRQDPGQGLRLIYYSQIVNDFQKGDIAEGYSVSREKKESFPLTVTSAQKNPTAFYLCASSYNSYNEQFFGPGTRLTVL.

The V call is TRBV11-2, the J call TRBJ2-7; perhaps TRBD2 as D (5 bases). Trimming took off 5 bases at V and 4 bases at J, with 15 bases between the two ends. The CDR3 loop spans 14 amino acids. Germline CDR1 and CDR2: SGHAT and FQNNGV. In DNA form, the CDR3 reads TGTGCCAGCAGCGTAAGGGCTAGCTTTTACGAGCAGTACTTC. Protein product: CASSVRASFYEQYF.

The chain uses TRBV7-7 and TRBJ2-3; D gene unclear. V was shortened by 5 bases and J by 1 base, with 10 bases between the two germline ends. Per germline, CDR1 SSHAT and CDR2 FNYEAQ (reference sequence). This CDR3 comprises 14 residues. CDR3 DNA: TGTGCCAGCAGCCCGCGGACCGGCACAGATACGCAGTATTTT. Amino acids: CASSPRTGTDTQYF.

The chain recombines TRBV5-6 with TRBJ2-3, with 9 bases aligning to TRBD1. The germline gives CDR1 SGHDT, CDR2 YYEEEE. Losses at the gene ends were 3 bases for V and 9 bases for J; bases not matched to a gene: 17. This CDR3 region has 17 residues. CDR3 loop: CASSSLPSGTGWGTQYF. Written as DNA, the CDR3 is TGTGCCAGCAGCTCCCTACCTTCCGGGACAGGGTGGGGCACGCAGTATTTT.

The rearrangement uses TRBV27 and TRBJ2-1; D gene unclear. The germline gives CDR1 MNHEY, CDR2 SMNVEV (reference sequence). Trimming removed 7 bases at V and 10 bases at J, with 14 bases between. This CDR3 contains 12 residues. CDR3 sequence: CASKSSPREQFF. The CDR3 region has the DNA TGTGCCAGCAAGTCTAGTCCTCGGGAGCAGTTCTTC.

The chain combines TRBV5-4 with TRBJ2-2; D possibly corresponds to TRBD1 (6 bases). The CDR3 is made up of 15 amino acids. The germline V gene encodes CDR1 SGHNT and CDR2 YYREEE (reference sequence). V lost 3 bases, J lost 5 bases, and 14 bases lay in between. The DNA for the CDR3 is TGTGCCAGCAGCTCGTTACAGGGAAAAACCGGGGAGCTGTTTTTT. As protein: CASSSLQGKTGELFF. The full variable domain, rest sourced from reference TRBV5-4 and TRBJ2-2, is ETGVTQSPTHLIKTRGQQVTLRCSSQSGHNTVSWYQQALGQGPQFIFQYYREEENGRGNFPPRFSGLQFPNYSSELNVNALELDDSALYLCASSSLQGKTGELFFGEGSRLTVL.

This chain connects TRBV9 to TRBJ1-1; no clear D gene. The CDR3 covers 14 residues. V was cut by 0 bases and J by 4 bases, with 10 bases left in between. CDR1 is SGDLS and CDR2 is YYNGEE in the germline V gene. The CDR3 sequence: CASSVEGRPTEAFF. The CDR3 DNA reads TGTGCCAGCAGCGTAGAAGGGCGACCCACTGAAGCTTTCTTT.

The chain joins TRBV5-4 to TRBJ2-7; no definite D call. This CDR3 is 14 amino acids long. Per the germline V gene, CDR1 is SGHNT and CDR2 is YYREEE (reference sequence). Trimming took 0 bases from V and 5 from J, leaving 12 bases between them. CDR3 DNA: TGTGCCAGCAGCTTGGTCCCCCATTTAAACGAGCAGTACTTC. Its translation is CASSLVPHLNEQYF.

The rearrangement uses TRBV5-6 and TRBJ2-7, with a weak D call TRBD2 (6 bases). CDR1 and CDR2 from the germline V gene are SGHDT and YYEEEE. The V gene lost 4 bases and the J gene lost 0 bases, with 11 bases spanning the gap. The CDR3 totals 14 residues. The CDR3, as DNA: TGTGCCAGCAGCACGGGACTTTACTCCTACGAGCAGTACTTC. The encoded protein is CASSTGLYSYEQYF.

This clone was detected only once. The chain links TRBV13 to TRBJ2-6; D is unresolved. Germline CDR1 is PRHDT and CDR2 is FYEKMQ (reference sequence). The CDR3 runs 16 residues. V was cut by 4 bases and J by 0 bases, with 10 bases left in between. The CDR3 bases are TGTGCCAGCAGCTCGACCGAACCCTCTGGGGCCAACGTCCTGACTTTC. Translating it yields CASSSTEPSGANVLTF.

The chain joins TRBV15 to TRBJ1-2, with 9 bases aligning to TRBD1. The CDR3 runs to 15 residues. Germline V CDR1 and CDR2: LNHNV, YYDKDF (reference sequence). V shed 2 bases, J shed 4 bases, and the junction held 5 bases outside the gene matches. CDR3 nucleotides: TGTGCCACCAGCAGACCGACAGGGGGTGGCTATGGCTACACCTTC. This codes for CATSRPTGGGYGYTF.

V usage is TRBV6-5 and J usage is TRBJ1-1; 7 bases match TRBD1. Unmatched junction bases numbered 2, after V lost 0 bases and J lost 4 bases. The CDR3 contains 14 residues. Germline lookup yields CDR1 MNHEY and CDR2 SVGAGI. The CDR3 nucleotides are TGTGCCAGCAGTTACTCCCCAGGGGGCACTGAAGCTTTCTTT. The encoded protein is CASSYSPGGTEAFF.

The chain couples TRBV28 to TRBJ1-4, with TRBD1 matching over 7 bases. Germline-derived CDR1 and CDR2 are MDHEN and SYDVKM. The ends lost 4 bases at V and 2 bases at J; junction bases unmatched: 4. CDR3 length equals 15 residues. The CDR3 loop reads CASSSTGVTNEKLFF. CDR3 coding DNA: TGTGCCAGCAGTTCCACAGGGGTTACTAATGAAAAACTGTTTTTT.

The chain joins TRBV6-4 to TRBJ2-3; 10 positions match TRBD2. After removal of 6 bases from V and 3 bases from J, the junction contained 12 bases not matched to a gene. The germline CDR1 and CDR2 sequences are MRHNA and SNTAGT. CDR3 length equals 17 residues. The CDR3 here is CASSRFHSGGPTDTQYF. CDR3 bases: TGTGCCAGCAGCCGCTTTCATAGCGGGGGGCCAACAGATACGCAGTATTTT.

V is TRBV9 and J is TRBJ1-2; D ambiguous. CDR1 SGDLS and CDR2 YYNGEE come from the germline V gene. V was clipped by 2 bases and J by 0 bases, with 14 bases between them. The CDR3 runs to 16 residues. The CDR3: CASSVQKTGTNYGYTF. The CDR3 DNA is TGTGCCAGCAGCGTCCAAAAGACGGGTACTAACTATGGCTACACCTTC.

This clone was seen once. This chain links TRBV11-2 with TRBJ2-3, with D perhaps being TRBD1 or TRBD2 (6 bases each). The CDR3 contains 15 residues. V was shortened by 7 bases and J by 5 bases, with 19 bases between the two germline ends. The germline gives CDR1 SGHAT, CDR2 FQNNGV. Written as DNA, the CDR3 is TGTGCCAGCAATTTGTGGGGGGTACAGGGAGATACGCAGTATTTT. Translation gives CASNLWGVQGDTQYF.

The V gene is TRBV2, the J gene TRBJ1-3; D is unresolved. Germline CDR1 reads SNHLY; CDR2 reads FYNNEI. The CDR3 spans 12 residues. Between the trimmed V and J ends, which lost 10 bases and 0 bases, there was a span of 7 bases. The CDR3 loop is CATPVSGNTIYF. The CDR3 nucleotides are TGTGCCACCCCCGTCTCTGGAAACACCATATATTTT.

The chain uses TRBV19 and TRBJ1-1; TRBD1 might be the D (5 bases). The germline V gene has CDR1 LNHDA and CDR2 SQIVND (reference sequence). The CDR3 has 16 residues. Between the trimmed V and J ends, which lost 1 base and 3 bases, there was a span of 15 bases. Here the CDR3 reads CASSIALWGGDTEAFF. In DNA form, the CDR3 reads TGTGCCAGTAGTATAGCCCTATGGGGGGGGGACACTGAAGCTTTCTTT.

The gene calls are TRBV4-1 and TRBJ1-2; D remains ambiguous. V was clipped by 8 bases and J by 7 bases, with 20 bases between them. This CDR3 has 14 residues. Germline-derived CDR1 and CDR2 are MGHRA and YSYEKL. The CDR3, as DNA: TGCGCCAGCTACACGCCGGTGGGGATAGGTGGCTACACCTTC. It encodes CASYTPVGIGGYTF.

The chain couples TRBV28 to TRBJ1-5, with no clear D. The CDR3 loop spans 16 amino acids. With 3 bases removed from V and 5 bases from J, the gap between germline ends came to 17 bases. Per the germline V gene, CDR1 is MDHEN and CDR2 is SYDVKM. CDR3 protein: CASSLGETTTHQPQHF. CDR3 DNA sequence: TGTGCCAGCAGTTTGGGTGAAACTACAACGCATCAGCCCCAGCATTTT.

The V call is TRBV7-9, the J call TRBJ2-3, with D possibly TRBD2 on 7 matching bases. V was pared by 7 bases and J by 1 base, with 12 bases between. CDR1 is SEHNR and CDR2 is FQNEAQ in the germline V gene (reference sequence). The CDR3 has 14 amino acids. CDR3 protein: CASKPGGGTDTQYF. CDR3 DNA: TGTGCCAGCAAACCGGGGGGCGGCACAGATACGCAGTATTTT. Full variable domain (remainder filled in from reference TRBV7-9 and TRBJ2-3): DTGVSQNPRHKITKRGQNVTFRCDPISEHNRLYWYRQTLGQGPEFLTYFQNEAQLEKSRLLSDRFSAERPKGSFSTLEIQRTEQGDSAMYLCASKPGGGTDTQYFGPGTRLTVL.

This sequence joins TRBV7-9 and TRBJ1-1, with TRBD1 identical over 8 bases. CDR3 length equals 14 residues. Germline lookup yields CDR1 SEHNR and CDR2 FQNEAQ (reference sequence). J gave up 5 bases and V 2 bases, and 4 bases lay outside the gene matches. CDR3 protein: CASSLLDRGTEAFF. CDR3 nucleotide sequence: TGTGCCAGCAGCTTATTAGACAGGGGAACTGAAGCTTTCTTT.

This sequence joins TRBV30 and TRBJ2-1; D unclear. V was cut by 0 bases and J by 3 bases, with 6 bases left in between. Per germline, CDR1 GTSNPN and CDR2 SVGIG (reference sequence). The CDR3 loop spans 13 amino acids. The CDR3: CAWSVANYNEQFF. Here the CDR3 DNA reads TGTGCCTGGAGTGTAGCCAACTACAATGAGCAGTTCTTC.

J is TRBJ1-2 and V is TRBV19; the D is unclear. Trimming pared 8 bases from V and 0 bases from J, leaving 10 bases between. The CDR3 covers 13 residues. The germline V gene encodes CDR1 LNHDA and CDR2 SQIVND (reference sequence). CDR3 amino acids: CASGPLANYGYTF. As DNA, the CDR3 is TGTGCCAGTGGGCCACTAGCTAACTATGGCTACACCTTC.